The entry that follows covers one T cell receptor (beta chain) sequence. Germline assignment: CDR1 SGHNT and CDR2 YYREEE (reference sequence). V lost 4 bases and J 2 bases, leaving 11 bases between the germline ends. The CDR3 has 14 residues. The entry originates in a study of blood T cell repertoires in COVID-19. The protocol was immunoSEQ multiplex PCR, while the TCRdb copy is restricted to in-frame clones and leaves out a portion. The profile shows roughly 260,000 clones, 87% of them singletons. The sequencing input was PBMCs or T cells enriched from blood (not recorded which). This chain joins TRBV5-4 and TRBJ2-3; D is uncertain. The TCR was taken from a woman aged 30 to 39 with acute COVID-19. The CDR3 DNA reads TGTGCCAGCAGCGCCGGGTTTACCACAGATACGCAGTATTTT. This gives the protein CASSAGFTTDTQYF.